This record looks at one T cell receptor (beta chain) sequence and its context. The specificity of this receptor is unknown. It has no much larger one-base neighbor in the sample; base qualities were not kept. These data originate in a study of blood T cell repertoires in COVID-19 (dated by TCRdb to the early 2020s). General notes on the study: The collaborator samples originated in the United States, Italy and Spain and spanned the acute and convalescent phases of COVID-19. The dataset comprised deeply sampled blood TCRbeta repertoires from subjects exposed to, actively infected with, or recovered from COVID-19. Samples were obtained from the ongoing ImmuneRACE study (first 160 participants) and from some 1,300 subjects provided by 6 global collaborators. Sample metadata almost always included a de-identified subject ID, COVID-19 status, age in years and sex. The prospective study material was composed of cDNA or gDNA derived from T cells, B-cell-depleted T cells, or PBMCs. Where HLA class I and class II types were available, the types were taken from metadata supplied by the sample provider, not from assay-based typing. A freely available public database, intended as a resource for researchers studying the immune response to SARS-CoV-2, is where the repertoires were released.

Trimming costs V 6 bases and J 9 bases, and their ends lie 20 bases apart. The germline V gene specifies MNHEY as CDR1 and SVGAGI as CDR2. The CDR3 runs 14 residues from the cysteine to the phenylalanine. Only CDR3 DNA remains: 42 bases, in frame from the first base. The collaborating institutions used their own protocols to collect whole blood in K2EDTA tubes. For TCRbeta analysis, collaborators shipped samples in one of three forms: frozen whole blood, isolated PBMCs, or DNA extracted from either of those sample types. The immunoSEQ Assay, a bias-controlled multiplex PCR, was used to amplify TCRbeta CDR3 regions from genomic DNA. Regarding the original processing steps: Within the assay, amplification of reference gene primers was used to estimate how many nucleated cells each sample contained. Sequence reads were collapsed and filtered to measure the absolute abundance of every unique TCRbeta CDR3 rearrangement. For each sample, productive Simpson clonality was calculated as the square root of Simpson's diversity index over productive rearrangements. TCRdb obtained this table from immuneACCESS and retained in-frame rearrangements with V and J assigned. These tables miss some clones; where compared with another copy, unresolved V genes account for less than half of the shortfall, and the remainder is unexplained. The V and J calls and the clone size are those of that table, but D and trimming were determined from the DNA. The sample yields about 490,000 clones; 70% to 90% were counted once. The ten largest clones add up to approximately 3.2% of the sample.

What the study reported, not specific to this receptor: The quantity of clinical and demographic metadata differed by source and by participant and was supplied without curation.

The sample comprised peripheral blood. This clonotype originated in a human donor in a cohort sampled during active COVID-19. Rearrangement joined TRBV6-5 to TRBJ2-5; perhaps TRBD2 is the D gene, with 5 bases matching. The base sequence is TGTGCCAGCAGGGAGTGGTCTGATGGGCGGGCCCAGTACTTC. This translates into CASREWSDGRAQYF.